These T cell receptor beta chains were read from a single sample in a study of cytomegalovirus exposure and HLA in healthy donors. Only in-frame clones appear in the TCRdb table, and some are missing; sequencing was by immunoSEQ multiplex PCR. The data show 180,000 or so clones, around 86% seen once. Sequenced input: PBMCs. The receptors come from a man aged 30 to 39 in good health and CMV-seropositive. CDR3s include the opening cysteine and the closing phenylalanine or tryptophan. Fields, in order: D gene, V gene, J gene, clone size, CDR3 DNA, CDR3 protein. The D gene is left open where the match is weak. Expanded clones are given a class, and other clones once, few, many or no size at all.

TRBD1,TRBV27,TRBJ2-7,once,TGTGCCAGCAGTTTATCTGGGGACAGGGGGTCCCACGAGCAGTACTTC,CASSLSGDRGSHEQYF
TRBD2,TRBV27,TRBJ2-1,.,TGTGCCAGCATCCCCCGGGGACTAGGGGACAATGAGCAGTTCTTC,CASIPRGLGDNEQFF
TRBD1,TRBV2,TRBJ2-2,.,TGTGCCAGCAAAGTTGGGACAGCGAACACCGGGGAGCTGTTTTTT,CASKVGTANTGELFF
.,TRBV25-1,TRBJ1-2,once,TGTGCCAGCAGTGCCCCGTATGGCTACACCTTC,CASSAPYGYTF
.,TRBV7-2,TRBJ2-7,.,TGTGCCAGCAGCACAAAAATAGGGGAACACGAGCAGTACTTC,CASSTKIGEHEQYF
.,TRBV15,TRBJ1-1,.,TGTGCCACCAGCGACCAGACAGACACTGAAGCTTTCTTT,CATSDQTDTEAFF
.,TRBV28,TRBJ1-2,.,TGTGCCAGCACCTCCCCCCCGGGTTATGGCTACACCTTC,CASTSPPGYGYTF
TRBD1,TRBV28,TRBJ1-4,.,TGTGCCAGCAGGACAGGGCGATTAAATGAAAAACTGTTTTTT,CASRTGRLNEKLFF
TRBD1,TRBV7-7,TRBJ2-3,once,TGTGCCAGCAGCCCCTCAGGGGGAGCTAGCACAGATACGCAGTATTTT,CASSPSGGASTDTQYF
.,TRBV5-1,TRBJ2-2,.,TGCGCCAGCAGCCCGACCAGGGGCGTCCTGGGCGGGGAGCTGTTTTTT,CASSPTRGVLGGELFF